These 15 T cell receptor beta chains came from one sample sequenced in a study of shared clonotypes between healthy human individuals. The data were produced by immunoSEQ multiplex PCR, yet TCRdb's version contains in-frame clones alone and is incomplete. The sample holds 400,000 to 600,000 clones, 90% to 96% seen once. Sequenced sample: naive CD4+ T cells sorted from blood. Described subset: CD45RA+ positively selected. The origin of the receptors is a woman in her twenties or thirties in good health.

Here the CDR3 reads CASSHASGTSAAETQYF. CDR3 nucleotides: TGTGCCAGCAGCCACGCTTCCGGGACTAGCGCAGCGGAGACCCAGTACTTC. J is TRBJ2-5 and V is TRBV7-2; 10 positions agree with TRBD2. Germline CDR1 is SGHTA and CDR2 is FQGNSA. CDR3 length: 17 amino acids. Germline trimming cut 5 bases from V and 5 bases from J; bases unmatched to any gene: 14.

The chain recombines TRBV4-1 with TRBJ2-7; 7 nucleotides agree with TRBD2. The V and J ends lost 0 bases and 4 bases, in that order; junction bases with no gene match: 6. This CDR3 is 15 amino acids long. CDR1 and CDR2 (germline): MGHRA, YSYEKL. CDR3 residues: CASSQDRTGGYEQYF. The CDR3 nucleotides are TGCGCCAGCAGCCAAGATCGGACGGGAGGATACGAGCAGTACTTC.

This clone appeared once. CDR3 sequence (DNA): TGTGCCAGCTCACCACCGACAGGGGGCATCAATGAGCAGTTCTTC. Its translation: CASSPPTGGINEQFF. The rearrangement uses TRBV18 and TRBJ2-1, with 10 bases matching TRBD1. The CDR3 contains 15 residues. Germline CDR1 and CDR2: KGHSH and LQKENI. The V segment lost 0 bases and the J segment 6 bases; nucleotides outside the gene matches: 2. The full variable domain, rest sourced from reference TRBV18 and TRBJ2-1, is NAGVMQNPRHLVRRRGQEARLRCSPMKGHSHVYWYRQLPEEGLKFMVYLQKENIIDESGMPKERFSAEFPKEGPSILRIQQVVRGDSAAYFCASSPPTGGINEQFFGPGTRLTVL.

The rearrangement uses TRBV6-5 and TRBJ2-7; 8 bases fit TRBD2. V was pared by 10 bases and J by 0 bases, with 5 bases of the junction left unmatched. The CDR3 consists of 13 residues. CDR1 is MNHEY and CDR2 is SVGAGI in the germline V gene. Written as DNA, the CDR3 is TGTGCCACCCGGGGGGGAAGCTCCTACGAGCAGTACTTC. This encodes CATRGGSSYEQYF.

The genes are TRBV18 and TRBJ2-5; no clear D. Per the germline V gene, CDR1 is KGHSH and CDR2 is LQKENI. The CDR3 runs to 18 residues. Trimming removed 6 bases from V and 1 base from J, with 24 bases in between. CDR3 nucleotides: TGTGCCAGCTCGCCGTTGCTCTTGGGCCACGACTCCCAAGAGACCCAGTACTTC. It yields the protein CASSPLLLGHDSQETQYF. The complete variable domain, with remaining parts taken from reference TRBV18 and TRBJ2-5, reads NAGVMQNPRHLVRRRGQEARLRCSPMKGHSHVYWYRQLPEEGLKFMVYLQKENIIDESGMPKERFSAEFPKEGPSILRIQQVVRGDSAAYFCASSPLLLGHDSQETQYFGPGTRLLVL.

This clone was seen a single time. The chain combines TRBV7-8 with TRBJ1-1; D is undetermined. Germline V gene data show CDR1 as SGHVS and CDR2 as FQNEAQ. Trimming removed 5 bases from V and 1 base from J, with 11 bases in between. This CDR3 has 14 amino acids. The CDR3 coding sequence is TGTGCCAGCAGCGGGCCTAGCACGAACACTGAAGCTTTCTTT. This gives the protein CASSGPSTNTEAFF.

This rearrangement joins TRBV28 to TRBJ2-7; 11 bases are shared with TRBD2. The germline CDR1 and CDR2 sequences are MDHEN and SYDVKM. Losses at the gene ends were 7 bases for V and 0 bases for J; bases not matched to a gene: 2. This CDR3 comprises 14 residues. The CDR3 nucleotides are TGTGCCAGCAAAACTAGCGGGAGCTCCTACGAGCAGTACTTC. This codes for CASKTSGSSYEQYF.

The gene calls are TRBV28 and TRBJ2-7; D unclear. The CDR3 is made up of 11 amino acids. V was clipped by 6 bases and J by 3 bases, with 6 bases between them. Germline CDR1 is MDHEN and CDR2 is SYDVKM. CDR3 protein: CASRTRYEQYF. The DNA for the CDR3 is TGTGCCAGCAGAACCCGCTACGAGCAGTACTTC.

The J gene is TRBJ2-3, the V gene TRBV7-9; TRBD2 agrees at 7 bases. CDR1 and CDR2 from the germline V gene are SEHNR and FQNEAQ (reference sequence). The CDR3 runs to 17 residues. J gave up 2 bases and V 6 bases, and 14 bases lay outside the gene matches. The CDR3 is CASRLEWASGFTDTQYF. CDR3 nucleotides: TGTGCCAGCAGACTAGAATGGGCTAGCGGATTCACAGATACGCAGTATTTT.

The CDR3 coding sequence is TGTGCCAGCAGCTTAGGGCGTAGGAATCAGCCCCAGCATTTT. It yields the protein CASSLGRRNQPQHF. The chain uses TRBV5-4 and TRBJ1-5; no definite D call. V was shortened by 2 bases and J by 4 bases, with 10 bases between the two germline ends. Germline CDR1 is SGHNT and CDR2 is YYREEE (reference sequence). The CDR3 length is 14 residues.

The rearrangement joins TRBV2 to TRBJ2-2, with no clear D. CDR3 size: 16 residues. Germline V lookup: CDR1 SNHLY, CDR2 FYNNEI. Trimming stripped 4 bases from V and 0 bases from J, with 12 bases between. DNA for the CDR3: TGTGCCAGCAGTGCCGACCGGCCGCCGAACACCGGGGAGCTGTTTTTT. It specifies CASSADRPPNTGELFF.

This sequence joins TRBV30 and TRBJ1-5; D is uncertain. Germline V gene sequence: CDR1 GTSNPN, CDR2 SVGIG (reference sequence). This CDR3 has 17 amino acids. V shed 2 bases and J shed 1 base, with 18 bases lying between them. CDR3 protein: CAWSLGASDESNQPQHF. CDR3 nucleotide sequence: TGTGCCTGGAGTTTGGGTGCTTCTGATGAAAGCAATCAGCCCCAGCATTTT.

The chain employs TRBV4-2 and TRBJ2-5; the D gene is possibly TRBD2 (5 bases). This CDR3 contains 15 residues. V dropped 1 base and J dropped 5 bases, with 14 bases sitting between them. Germline lookup yields CDR1 LGHNA and CDR2 YNFKEQ. For the CDR3, the DNA is TGTGCCAGCAGCCAAGTTTTTGACCGCGGGGAGACCCAGTACTTC. Amino acid sequence: CASSQVFDRGETQYF.

The chain couples TRBV20-1 to TRBJ2-7; D call uncertain. V was trimmed by 0 bases and J by 7 bases, leaving 7 bases between them. This CDR3 spans 11 amino acids. Germline V gene data show CDR1 as DFQATT and CDR2 as SNEGSKA (reference sequence). CDR3 loop: CSARDRWEQYF. The CDR3 nucleotides read TGCAGTGCTAGAGATCGTTGGGAGCAGTACTTC.

The CDR3 reads CASGRLSSYNEQFF. CDR3 nucleotide sequence: TGTGCCAGCGGGAGACTGAGCTCCTACAATGAGCAGTTCTTC. The rearrangement uses TRBV27 and TRBJ2-1, with D tentatively TRBD2 (5 bases). The CDR3 length is 14 residues. Germline CDR1 MNHEY, CDR2 SMNVEV (reference sequence). V was clipped by 8 bases and J by 0 bases, with 11 bases between them.